The 10 T cell receptor beta chains presented below share a single source sample, sequenced in a study of cytomegalovirus exposure and HLA in healthy donors. Primers: 60 Vbeta forward and 13 Jbeta reverse. Repertoires were generated with immunoSEQ multiplex PCR, while TCRdb's copy carries only in-frame clones and drops some. Its table lists 100,000 to 150,000 clones. The specimen was PBMCs. These receptors originate from a middle-aged woman in good health and CMV-seropositive.

The chain is built from TRBV10-3 and TRBJ2-2, with a possible D match to TRBD1 (6 bases). Germline V gives CDR1 ENHRY, CDR2 SYGVKD. This CDR3 has 14 residues. Trimming took 6 bases from V and 0 from J, leaving 8 bases between them. CDR3 residues: CAIRDSANTGELFF. Written as DNA, the CDR3 is TGTGCCATCAGGGACAGCGCGAACACCGGGGAGCTGTTTTTT.

The rearrangement links TRBV27 to TRBJ2-2; 7 bases fit TRBD1. This CDR3 spans 15 amino acids. Germline loops: CDR1 MNHEY, CDR2 SMNVEV (reference sequence). The V and J ends lost 6 bases and 5 bases, in that order; junction bases with no gene match: 9. CDR3 sequence (DNA): TGTGCCAGCAGCCTTTGGGGACAGCCTACCGGGGAGCTGTTTTTT. Its protein is CASSLWGQPTGELFF.

This rearrangement joins TRBV28 to TRBJ2-7; TRBD2 matches at 13 bases. Trimming at V came to 0 bases and at J to 6 bases, leaving 8 bases not matched to a gene. The germline V gene encodes CDR1 MDHEN and CDR2 SYDVKM. This CDR3 has 17 amino acids. CDR3 DNA: TGTGCCAGCAGTTTATGGGAACTAGCGGGAGGGCCGGGCGAGCAGTACTTC. It translates to CASSLWELAGGPGEQYF. Drawing the rest from reference TRBV28 and TRBJ2-7, the complete variable domain is DVKVTQSSRYLVKRTGEKVFLECVQDMDHENMFWYRQDPGLGLRLIYFSYDVKMKEKGDIPEGYSVSREKKERFSLILESASTNQTSMYLCASSLWELAGGPGEQYFGPGTRLTVT.

The chain employs TRBV14 and TRBJ1-2, with TRBD1 matching over 7 bases. Trimming removed 6 bases from V and 5 bases from J; junction bases left unmatched: 6. Germline V CDR1 and CDR2: SGHDN, FVKESK. The CDR3 spans 13 residues. The CDR3 DNA sequence: TGTGCCAGCAGTATAGGACAGGTTTATGGCTACACCTTC. This sequence encodes CASSIGQVYGYTF. Together with reference TRBV14 and TRBJ1-2, the CDR3 gives the full variable domain: EAGVTQFPSHSVIEKGQTVTLRCDPISGHDNLYWYRRVMGKEIKFLLHFVKESKQDESGMPNNRFLAERTGGTYSTLKVQPAELEDSGVYFCASSIGQVYGYTFGSGTRLTVV.

The CDR3 DNA sequence: TGTGCCAGCAGCTTAAACCGACAACTTGGAAACACCATATATTTT. It translates to CASSLNRQLGNTIYF. This chain connects TRBV7-2 to TRBJ1-3; the D is unclear. This CDR3 is built from 15 residues. Deletions cut 2 bases from V and 3 bases from J, with 11 bases between. Germline CDR1 SGHTA, CDR2 FQGNSA.

The chain has TRBV29-1 and TRBJ1-4; 8 bases map to TRBD1. CDR3 size: 13 residues. V dropped 6 bases and J dropped 4; count of bases not matched to a gene: 4. Germline V gene lookup returns CDR1 SQVTM and CDR2 ANQGSEA. The CDR3 region is CSVSGQVNEKLFF. CDR3 nucleotides: TGCAGCGTCTCGGGACAGGTTAATGAAAAACTGTTTTTT.

The chain recombines TRBV11-2 with TRBJ1-1; D perhaps matches TRBD1 (5 bases). The CDR3 sequence is 14 residues long. V lost 1 base, J lost 5 bases, and 11 bases lay in between. CDR1 is SGHAT and CDR2 is FQNNGV in the germline V gene. The CDR3 nucleotides are TGTGCCAGCAGCTTAGGCGGGGGTGGTACTGAAGCTTTCTTT. It specifies CASSLGGGGTEAFF.

V gene TRBV6-6 combines with J gene TRBJ1-2; TRBD1 aligns across 8 bases. The V segment lost 2 bases and the J segment 2 bases; nucleotides outside the gene matches: 1. CDR3 length equals 14 residues. Germline V gene lookup returns CDR1 MNHNY and CDR2 SVGAGI (reference sequence). For the CDR3, the DNA is TGTGCCAGCAGTTACCGGACAGGGAACTATGGCTACACCTTC. As protein: CASSYRTGNYGYTF.

The chain recombines TRBV10-3 with TRBJ1-6; TRBD1 matches 7 bases. The junction had 7 bases not matched to a gene; V was cut back by 6 bases and J by 5 bases. Germline values: CDR1 ENHRY, CDR2 SYGVKD. This CDR3 has 15 amino acids. The CDR3 region is CAIRDGTADNSPLHF. The CDR3 region has the DNA TGTGCCATCAGGGATGGGACAGCCGATAATTCACCCCTCCACTTT.

J is TRBJ1-2 and V is TRBV27; TRBD1 matches 10 bases. The V and J ends lost 4 bases and 3 bases, in that order; junction bases with no gene match: 8. Germline V gives CDR1 MNHEY, CDR2 SMNVEV (reference sequence). There are 16 residues in the CDR3. The CDR3 loop reads CASSSLRTGGDYGYTF. The CDR3 DNA reads TGTGCCAGCAGTTCCCTAAGGACAGGGGGAGACTATGGCTACACCTTC.